The present TCR beta chain was sequenced within a study of cytomegalovirus exposure and HLA in healthy donors. This PCR relied on a set of 60 Vbeta primers and 13 Jbeta primers. Repertoires were generated with immunoSEQ multiplex PCR, while TCRdb's copy carries only in-frame clones and drops some. This sample carries hundreds of thousands of clones, about 81% of them seen once, and the ten largest clones take around 6%. Trimming cost V 6 bases and J 6 bases, with 11 bases left between them. Germline assignment: CDR1 SGHTA and CDR2 FQGTGA. CDR3 length: 13 residues. This chain links TRBV7-3 with TRBJ2-2, with TRBD1 as a possible D gene (6 bases). The sequenced sample consisted of PBMCs. The clonotype comes from a man in his forties in good health and CMV-seropositive. The CDR3 DNA sequence: TGTGCCAGCAGGCACAGGGCCGCCGGGGAGCTGTTTTTT. It specifies CASRHRAAGELFF.